This entry lists 5 T cell receptor beta chains sequenced from one sample in a study of somatic mutations in cytotoxic T cells in rheumatoid arthritis. Generated by immunoSEQ multiplex PCR, the TCRdb table keeps only in-frame clones and is missing some. This repertoire shows some 15,000 clones, roughly 82% found once; its top ten account for 15% to 20%. The sequenced material came from CD8+ T cells sorted from blood. The receptors stem from a woman between 45 and 60 years old with rheumatoid arthritis.

This chain uses TRBV2 with TRBJ1-5; D not certain. Germline loops: CDR1 SNHLY, CDR2 FYNNEI. Deletions cut 3 bases from V and 4 bases from J, with 10 bases between. The CDR3 extends over 14 amino acids. CDR3: CASSEGGPNQPQHF. The DNA for the CDR3 is TGTGCCAGCAGTGAGGGCGGACCGAATCAGCCCCAGCATTTT.

The chain links TRBV2 to TRBJ2-1; TRBD2 aligns across 11 bases. The V segment lost 3 bases and the J segment 2 bases; nucleotides outside the gene matches: 0. CDR1 SNHLY and CDR2 FYNNEI come from the germline V gene. This CDR3 is 15 amino acids long. The CDR3 loop reads CASSDSGRAYNEQFF. CDR3 sequence (DNA): TGTGCCAGCAGTGATAGCGGGAGGGCCTACAATGAGCAGTTCTTC.

The chain joins TRBV7-3 to TRBJ2-7, with 8 bases lining up with TRBD2. CDR3 length: 15 residues. CDR1 and CDR2 from the germline V gene are SGHTA and FQGTGA. V lost 6 bases to trimming and J lost 2 bases; unmatched junction nucleotides: 9. The CDR3 sequence: CASSDGLAPTYEQYF. CDR3 bases: TGTGCCAGCAGTGACGGACTAGCTCCGACCTACGAGCAGTACTTC.

The V and J genes are TRBV10-3 and TRBJ1-1; D is perhaps TRBD1 (6 bases). The ends were cut back, 6 bases at V and 1 base at J, with 6 bases in the middle. The CDR3 extends over 12 amino acids. Germline-derived CDR1 and CDR2 are ENHRY and SYGVKD. Here the CDR3 DNA reads TGTGCCATCAGACAGGGGAACACTGAAGCTTTCTTT. Its translation is CAIRQGNTEAFF.

This clone came up a few times. The chain couples TRBV5-4 to TRBJ2-7; TRBD2 might be the D (6 bases). The CDR3 spans 15 residues. Looked up from germline, CDR1 is SGHNT and CDR2 is YYREEE (reference sequence). Trimming removed 0 bases from V and 2 bases from J, with 12 bases in between. The CDR3 DNA sequence: TGTGCCAGCAGCTTGGTTGGGGGGAATCCCTACGAGCAGTACTTC. This sequence encodes CASSLVGGNPYEQYF.